These T cell receptor beta chains were read from a single sample in a study of response to subunit inactivated influenza vaccine. TCRdb processed the RT-PCR reads anew with MiXCR; each CDR3 protein has one entry. The sample includes approximately 500,000 distinct CDR3 sequences, 10% to 15% of them seen just once. The sequences come from PBMCs from blood, collected 40 to 50 days after vaccination. The receptors shown here come from a man in his fifties or sixties who received an inactivated influenza vaccine. CDR3s include the opening cysteine and the closing phenylalanine or tryptophan. Clone size is given for some rows only: seen once, a few or many times, or a class if the clone is expanded.

V gene	clone size	J gene	CDR3 protein
TRBV6-1	NA	TRBJ2-1	CASKDSGGYKEQFF
TRBV5-1	NA	TRBJ2-7	CASSLASRPQLPYEQYF
TRBV20-1	many	TRBJ2-1	CSAPDASGAHNEQFF
TRBV19	NA	TRBJ1-1	CASSIGRGAVVGAFF
TRBV28	NA	TRBJ2-7	CASSPRRQGARYEQYF
TRBV5-1	few	TRBJ2-1	CASSPSGHAANEQFF
TRBV4-3	NA	TRBJ1-1	CASSQEFRVGEAFF
TRBV5-1	once	TRBJ2-5	CASQGLAERPETQYF
TRBV12-3/TRBV12-4	many	TRBJ1-1	CASSLSVTEAFF
TRBV3-1	NA	TRBJ2-5	CASSHPRLWQETQYF
TRBV5-5	many	TRBJ1-2	CASSLGGTGGENYGYTF
TRBV12-3/TRBV12-4	NA	TRBJ1-2	CASSFGGERGYTF
TRBV11-2	few	TRBJ1-6	CASSSLQGFSPLHF
TRBV12-3/TRBV12-4	NA	TRBJ1-3	CASSLGQGLNTIYF
TRBV5-5	many	TRBJ2-7	CASSLGAPRSGEQYF
TRBV4-2	many	TRBJ2-3	CASSQSGDDTQYF
TRBV6-1	many	TRBJ1-2	CASSPFGGRGYTF
TRBV5-1	NA	TRBJ2-3	CASSFQRDVDTQYF
TRBV6-2/TRBV6-3	many	TRBJ2-2	CASRATGGHTGELFF
TRBV7-2	NA	TRBJ2-5	CASSSLRQETQYF
TRBV7-2	NA	TRBJ2-5	CASSGAVTWVETQYF
TRBV12-3/TRBV12-4	NA	TRBJ2-3	CASSPWTGGNGGQYF
TRBV9	few	TRBJ2-1	CASSTLDRANEQFF
TRBV7-9	NA	TRBJ2-7	CASSLEDRGAYEQYF
TRBV5-1	many	TRBJ2-1	CASSSAMLRNEQFF
TRBV4-1	NA	TRBJ2-7	CASSHILAGGGYEQYF
TRBV15	NA	TRBJ2-3	CATSRGLTGPTGTDTQYF
TRBV12-3/TRBV12-4	few	TRBJ2-5	CASSLRLWLAEQETQYF
TRBV12-3/TRBV12-4	many	TRBJ1-1	CASSRTVNTEAFF